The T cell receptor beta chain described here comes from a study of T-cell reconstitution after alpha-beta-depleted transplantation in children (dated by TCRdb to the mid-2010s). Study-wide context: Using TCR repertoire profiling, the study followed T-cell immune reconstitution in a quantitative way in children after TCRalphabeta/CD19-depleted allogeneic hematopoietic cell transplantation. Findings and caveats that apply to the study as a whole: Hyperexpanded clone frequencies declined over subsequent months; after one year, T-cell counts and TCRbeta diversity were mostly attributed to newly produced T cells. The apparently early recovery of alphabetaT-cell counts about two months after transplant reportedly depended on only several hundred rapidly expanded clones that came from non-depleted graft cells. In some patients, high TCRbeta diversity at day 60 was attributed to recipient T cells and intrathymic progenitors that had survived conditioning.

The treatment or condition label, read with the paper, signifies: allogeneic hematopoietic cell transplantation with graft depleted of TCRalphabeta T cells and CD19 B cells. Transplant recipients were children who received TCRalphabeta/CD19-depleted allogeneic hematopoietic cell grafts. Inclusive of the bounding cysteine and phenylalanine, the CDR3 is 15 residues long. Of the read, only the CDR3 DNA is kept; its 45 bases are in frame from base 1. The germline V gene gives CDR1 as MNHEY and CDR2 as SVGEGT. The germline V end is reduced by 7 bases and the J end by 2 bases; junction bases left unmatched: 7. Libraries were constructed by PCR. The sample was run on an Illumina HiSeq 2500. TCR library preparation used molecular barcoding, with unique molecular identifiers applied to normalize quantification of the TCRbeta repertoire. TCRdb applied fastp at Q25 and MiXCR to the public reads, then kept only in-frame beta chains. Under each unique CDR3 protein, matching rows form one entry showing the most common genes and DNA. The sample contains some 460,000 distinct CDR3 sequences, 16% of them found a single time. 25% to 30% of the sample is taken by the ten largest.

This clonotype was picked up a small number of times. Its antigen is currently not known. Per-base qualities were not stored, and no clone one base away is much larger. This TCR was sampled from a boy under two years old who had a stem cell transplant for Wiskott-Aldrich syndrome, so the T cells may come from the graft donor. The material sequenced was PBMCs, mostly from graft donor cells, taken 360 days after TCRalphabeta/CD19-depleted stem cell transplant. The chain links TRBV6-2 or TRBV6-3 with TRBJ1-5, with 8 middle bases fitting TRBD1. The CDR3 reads CASTIRGQGNQPQHF. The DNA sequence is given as TGTGCCAGCACCATAAGGGGACAGGGCAATCAGCCCCAGCATTTT.